These T cell receptor beta chains were read from a single sample in a study of CD8+ T cells in alopecia areata. Assay: immunoSEQ multiplex PCR; the TCRdb copy retains only in-frame clones and omits some. The profile shows 110,000 to 150,000 clones, less than 75% of them singletons. Source material: CD8+ T cells sorted from blood. The receptors shown here come from a human donor in good health. CDR3s include the opening cysteine and the closing phenylalanine or tryptophan. The order of the fields is J gene, V gene, D gene, clone size, CDR3 protein, CDR3 DNA. The D gene is left open where the match is weak. Clone size appears in some rows only: once, few, many, or a class for an expanded clone.

TRBJ2-2,TRBV12-5,-,-,CASGLGGELFF,TGTGCTAGTGGTTTGGGCGGGGAGCTGTTTTTT
TRBJ2-1,TRBV29-1,-,-,CSVVELGGSPSSYNEQFF,TGCAGCGTTGTGGAGCTGGGGGGAAGTCCCAGTTCCTACAATGAGCAGTTCTTC
TRBJ2-7,TRBV10-2,-,few,CASSESSLPDEQYF,TGCGCCAGCAGTGAGTCCTCCCTACCCGACGAGCAGTACTTC
TRBJ2-7,TRBV10-1,-,-,CARQGTHEQYF,TGCGCCAGGCAGGGTACCCACGAGCAGTACTTC
TRBJ2-2,TRBV7-9,-,-,CASSHERGPSGELFF,TGTGCCAGCAGCCACGAACGGGGACCTTCCGGGGAGCTGTTTTTT
TRBJ2-7,TRBV4-1,TRBD2,-,CASSQIGLAGEQYF,TGCGCCAGCAGCCAAATCGGACTAGCTGGCGAGCAGTACTTC
TRBJ2-3,TRBV29-1,-,-,CSVIKPGSPTDTQYF,TGCAGCGTCATCAAACCGGGCTCCCCCACAGATACGCAGTATTTT
TRBJ1-5,TRBV9,-,-,CASSVEGCDFRVNQPQHF,TGTGCCAGCAGCGTAGAGGGTTGTGATTTCAGAGTCAATCAGCCCCAGCATTTT
TRBJ2-7,TRBV25-1,-,-,CASSAGYYEQYF,TGTGCCAGCAGTGCAGGGTACTACGAGCAGTACTTC
TRBJ1-1,TRBV11-2,TRBD1,-,CASRVDRGNTEAFF,TGTGCCAGCAGGGTGGACAGGGGGAACACTGAAGCTTTCTTT
TRBJ1-4,TRBV7-6,-,many,CASSPRAGSATNEKLFF,TGTGCCAGCAGCCCCAGAGCAGGCTCTGCAACTAATGAAAAACTGTTTTTT
TRBJ2-7,TRBV2,TRBD2,-,CASPGTSGYEQYF,TGTGCCAGCCCCGGGACTAGCGGCTACGAGCAGTACTTC
TRBJ1-5,TRBV7-8,-,-,CAMAGGDYSNQPQHF,TGTGCGATGGCGGGGGGAGACTATAGCAATCAGCCCCAGCATTTT
TRBJ2-2,TRBV9,-,-,CASSVGSTGELFF,TGTGCCAGCAGCGTCGGCTCCACCGGGGAGCTGTTTTTT
TRBJ2-7,TRBV5-4,TRBD1,few,CASRRIRGTESLPANEQYF,TGTGCCAGCAGGCGAATCAGGGGGACGGAGAGTTTACCCGCAAACGAGCAGTACTTC
TRBJ2-5,TRBV9,-,-,CASSVSVQGRETQYF,TGTGCCAGCAGCGTTTCCGTACAGGGCAGAGAGACCCAGTACTTC
TRBJ2-1,TRBV10-2,TRBD2,few,CASGTSVSYNEQFF,TGCGCCAGCGGAACTAGCGTCTCCTACAATGAGCAGTTCTTC
TRBJ2-7,TRBV25-1,-,-,CASSPFMKGGEQYF,TGTGCCAGCAGTCCATTTATGAAGGGAGGAGAGCAGTACTTC
TRBJ2-7,TRBV7-3,-,-,CASRTSRGQRSLYEQYF,TGTGCCAGCAGAACTTCACGGGGCCAGCGGTCCCTCTACGAGCAGTACTTC
TRBJ2-1,TRBV20-1,-,-,CSASPGHEQFF,TGCAGTGCTTCCCCAGGCCATGAGCAGTTCTTC
TRBJ1-1,TRBV2,TRBD1,-,CASSVSPDRAGNTEAFF,TGTGCCAGCAGTGTGTCCCCAGACAGGGCCGGGAACACTGAAGCTTTCTTT
TRBJ2-7,TRBV6-1,-,once,CASSEWGYEQYF,TGTGCCAGCAGTGAATGGGGTTACGAGCAGTACTTC
TRBJ2-7,TRBV15,TRBD1,-,CATSRGQGISYEQYF,TGTGCCACCAGCAGAGGACAGGGCATTTCCTACGAGCAGTACTTC
TRBJ1-2,TRBV5-6,-,-,CASSSTGPRYGYTF,TGTGCCAGCAGCTCGACCGGGCCGCGATATGGCTACACCTTC
TRBJ2-7,TRBV7-9,TRBD2,few,CASSPTGLAGIEQYF,TGTGCCAGCAGCCCGACTGGACTAGCGGGGATTGAGCAGTACTTC
TRBJ2-4,TRBV28,TRBD1,-,CASTHRGLAKNIQYF,TGTGCCAGCACCCACAGGGGATTAGCCAAAAACATTCAGTACTTC
TRBJ1-2,TRBV9,-,-,CASSVAAGQTYGYTF,TGTGCCAGCAGCGTAGCCGCAGGGCAGACCTATGGCTACACCTTC
TRBJ2-7,TRBV6-4,TRBD2,-,CASSPEAGENLLGQYF,TGTGCCAGCAGTCCTGAAGCGGGAGAGAACCTCTTAGGGCAGTACTTC
TRBJ2-2,TRBV5-1,-,once,CASSLDGNTGELFF,TGCGCCAGCAGCTTGGACGGGAACACCGGGGAGCTGTTTTTT
TRBJ2-1,TRBV2,-,-,CASREDGHNEQFF,TGTGCCAGCAGAGAGGACGGACACAATGAGCAGTTCTTC
TRBJ1-2,TRBV19,-,-,CASTQSYGYTF,TGTGCCAGTACGCAAAGCTATGGCTACACCTTC
TRBJ1-1,TRBV5-1,TRBD1,once,CASSYGTGPTEAFF,TGCGCCAGCAGCTACGGGACAGGGCCAACTGAAGCTTTCTTT
TRBJ2-7,TRBV29-1,-,-,CSVEVGYEQYF,TGCAGCGTTGAGGTGGGATACGAGCAGTACTTC
TRBJ2-3,TRBV29-1,TRBD2,-,CSVDSGGTDTQYF,TGCAGCGTTGATAGCGGGGGCACAGATACGCAGTATTTT
TRBJ1-1,TRBV25-1,-,few,CASSDPNTEAFF,TGTGCCAGCAGTGACCCGAACACTGAAGCTTTCTTT
TRBJ2-5,TRBV28,TRBD2,-,CASTRRAGARETQYF,TGTGCCAGCACACGCCGGGCGGGAGCCCGGGAGACCCAGTACTTC
TRBJ2-2,TRBV19,-,few,CASSMDRGSTGELFF,TGTGCCAGTAGTATGGATCGGGGTTCGACCGGGGAGCTGTTTTTT
TRBJ2-1,TRBV7-8,TRBD1,-,CASSHLGTGSYNEQFF,TGTGCCAGCAGCCATTTAGGGACAGGCTCCTACAATGAGCAGTTCTTC
TRBJ1-2,TRBV29-1,-,-,CSVEGRNGYTF,TGCAGCGTTGAAGGCCGAAATGGCTACACCTTC
TRBJ2-2,TRBV11-2,TRBD1,-,CASRSGPGQGANTGELFF,TGTGCCAGCAGGTCCGGGCCGGGACAGGGGGCGAACACCGGGGAGCTGTTTTTT
TRBJ2-1,TRBV5-1,TRBD2,-,CASSLGLAGGSYNEQFF,TGCGCCAGCAGCTTGGGACTAGCGGGAGGGTCCTACAATGAGCAGTTCTTC
TRBJ2-3,TRBV28,-,-,CASNNRASESTDTQYF,TGTGCCAGCAATAACCGGGCTAGCGAAAGCACAGATACGCAGTATTTT
TRBJ2-1,TRBV27,TRBD2,few,CASRLAVYNEQFF,TGTGCCAGCAGACTAGCGGTTTACAATGAGCAGTTCTTC
TRBJ2-7,TRBV29-1,-,-,CSVAGVTASWYEQYF,TGCAGCGTTGCGGGGGTGACTGCAAGCTGGTACGAGCAGTACTTC
TRBJ1-4,TRBV11-2,-,-,CASSLRESTTNEKLFF,TGTGCCAGCAGCTTGCGCGAGTCAACAACTAATGAAAAACTGTTTTTT
TRBJ1-5,TRBV27,-,-,CASGRDQPQHF,TGTGCCAGCGGCAGGGATCAGCCCCAGCATTTT
TRBJ2-1,TRBV7-2,-,-,CASSLNTGFNNEQFF,TGTGCCAGCAGCTTAAACACGGGTTTCAACAATGAGCAGTTCTTC